Below, 5 T cell receptor beta chains from the same sample are listed, as sequenced in a study of PD-1 blockade in classical Hodgkin lymphoma. All the patients suffered relapse after autologous stem cell transplantation, and brentuximab vedotin exposure differed. Researchers report purifying CD4+ T cells from thawed PBMCs by magnetic negative selection. Repertoires were generated with immunoSEQ multiplex PCR, while TCRdb's copy carries only in-frame clones and drops some. In the table there are around 36,000 clones, approximately 92% of which are singletons. The input for sequencing was CD4+ T cells from blood, taken at baseline. The receptor source for this set is a human donor with classical Hodgkin lymphoma.

The genes are TRBV2 and TRBJ2-3; 12 bases are a match to TRBD2. Germline CDR1 SNHLY, CDR2 FYNNEI. The V gene end was trimmed by 5 bases and the J gene end by 2 bases; junction bases not matched to a gene: 8. The CDR3 runs 17 residues. The CDR3 protein is CASSWTSGMGTTDTQYF. The CDR3 DNA reads as TGTGCCAGCAGTTGGACTAGCGGGATGGGGACCACAGATACGCAGTATTTT.

This clone was seen only once. The rearrangement uses TRBV6-4 and TRBJ2-1; TRBD2 matches at 10 bases. V trimming: 4 bases; J trimming: 5 bases; junction bases outside the gene matches: 2. This CDR3 has 14 amino acids. CDR1 MRHNA and CDR2 SNTAGT come from the germline V gene. CDR3 nucleotide sequence: TGTGCCAGCAGTGCTAGCGGGAGTGACAATGAGCAGTTCTTC. This translates into CASSASGSDNEQFF.

This clone was seen a single time. This chain uses TRBV5-4 with TRBJ2-1, with TRBD2 matching 14 bases. Losses at the gene ends were 0 bases for V and 12 bases for J; bases not matched to a gene: 8. The germline CDR1 and CDR2 sequences are SGHNT and YYREEE (reference sequence). This CDR3 spans 16 amino acids. CDR3 in amino acids: CASSLGAGTSGSRQFF. CDR3 in DNA: TGTGCCAGCAGCTTGGGGGCCGGGACTAGCGGGAGTAGGCAGTTCTTC.

The CDR3 here is CASRVITGISEQYF. DNA of the CDR3: TGTGCCAGCAGGGTTATAACAGGGATCAGCGAGCAGTACTTC. The chain joins TRBV28 to TRBJ2-7; TRBD1 might be the D (6 bases). V dropped 6 bases and J dropped 6 bases, with 18 bases sitting between them. CDR3 length: 14 residues. Germline-derived CDR1 and CDR2 are MDHEN and SYDVKM.

The CDR3 here is CATSTRSKNTGELFF. The CDR3 region has the DNA TGTGCCACCAGCACACGGTCGAAGAACACCGGGGAGCTGTTTTTT. V and J are TRBV15 and TRBJ2-2; D not resolved. The germline V gene encodes CDR1 LNHNV and CDR2 YYDKDF (reference sequence). This CDR3 comprises 15 residues. Trimming shortened V by 4 bases and J by 1 base, and 10 bases separated the two germline ends.